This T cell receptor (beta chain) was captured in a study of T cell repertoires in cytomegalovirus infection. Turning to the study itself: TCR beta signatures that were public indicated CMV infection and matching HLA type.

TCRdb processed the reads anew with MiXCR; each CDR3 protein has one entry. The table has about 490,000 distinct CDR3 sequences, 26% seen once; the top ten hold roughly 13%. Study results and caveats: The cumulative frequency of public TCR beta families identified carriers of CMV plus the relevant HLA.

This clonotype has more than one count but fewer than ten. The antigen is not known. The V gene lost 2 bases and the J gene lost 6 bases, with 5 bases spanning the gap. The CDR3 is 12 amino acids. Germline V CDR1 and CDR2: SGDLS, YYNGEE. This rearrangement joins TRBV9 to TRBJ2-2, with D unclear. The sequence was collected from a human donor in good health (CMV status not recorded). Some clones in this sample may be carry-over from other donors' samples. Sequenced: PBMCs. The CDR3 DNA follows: TGTGCCAGCAGCGTTGTTCCCGGGGAGCTGTTTTTT. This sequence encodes CASSVVPGELFF.